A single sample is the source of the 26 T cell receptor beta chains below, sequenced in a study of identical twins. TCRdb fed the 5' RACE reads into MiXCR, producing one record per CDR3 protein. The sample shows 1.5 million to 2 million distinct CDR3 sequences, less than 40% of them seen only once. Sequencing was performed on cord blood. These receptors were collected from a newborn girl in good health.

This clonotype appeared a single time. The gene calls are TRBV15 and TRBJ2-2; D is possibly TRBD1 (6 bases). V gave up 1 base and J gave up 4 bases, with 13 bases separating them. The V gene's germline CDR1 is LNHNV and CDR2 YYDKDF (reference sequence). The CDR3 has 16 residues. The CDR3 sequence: CATSRVRGIGTGELFF. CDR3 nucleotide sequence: TGTGCCACCAGCAGAGTAAGGGGGATAGGCACCGGGGAGCTGTTTTTT.

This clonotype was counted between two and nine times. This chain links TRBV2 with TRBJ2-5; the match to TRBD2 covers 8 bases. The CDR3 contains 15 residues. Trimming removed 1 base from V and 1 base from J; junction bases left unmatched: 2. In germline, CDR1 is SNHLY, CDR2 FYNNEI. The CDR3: CASSEERGTQETQYF. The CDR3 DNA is TGTGCCAGCAGTGAAGAGCGGGGGACCCAAGAGACCCAGTACTTC.

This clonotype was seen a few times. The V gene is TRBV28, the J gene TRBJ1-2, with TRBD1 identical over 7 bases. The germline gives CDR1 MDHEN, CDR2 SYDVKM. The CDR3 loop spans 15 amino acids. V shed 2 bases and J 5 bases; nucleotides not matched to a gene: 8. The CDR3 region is CASSLSPGGRYGYTF. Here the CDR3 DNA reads TGTGCCAGCAGTTTAAGTCCAGGGGGTAGATATGGCTACACCTTC.

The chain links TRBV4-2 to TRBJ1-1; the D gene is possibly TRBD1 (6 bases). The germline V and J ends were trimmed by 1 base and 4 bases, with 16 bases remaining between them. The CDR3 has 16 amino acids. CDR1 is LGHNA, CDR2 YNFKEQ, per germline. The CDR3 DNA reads TGTGCCAGCAGCCAAGCAGGTGGGGGCGCTGGCACTGAAGCTTTCTTT. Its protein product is CASSQAGGGAGTEAFF.

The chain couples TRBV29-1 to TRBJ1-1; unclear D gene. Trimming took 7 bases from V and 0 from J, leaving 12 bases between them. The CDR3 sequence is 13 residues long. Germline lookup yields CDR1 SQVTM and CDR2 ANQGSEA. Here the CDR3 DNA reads TGCAGCGCCCGCATTCTCTTGAACACTGAAGCTTTCTTT. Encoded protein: CSARILLNTEAFF.

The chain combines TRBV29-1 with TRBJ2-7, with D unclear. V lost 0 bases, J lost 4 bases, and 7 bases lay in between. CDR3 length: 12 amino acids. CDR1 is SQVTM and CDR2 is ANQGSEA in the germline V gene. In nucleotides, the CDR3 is TGCAGCGTTGAAGACGGTACATACGAGCAGTACTTC. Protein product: CSVEDGTYEQYF.

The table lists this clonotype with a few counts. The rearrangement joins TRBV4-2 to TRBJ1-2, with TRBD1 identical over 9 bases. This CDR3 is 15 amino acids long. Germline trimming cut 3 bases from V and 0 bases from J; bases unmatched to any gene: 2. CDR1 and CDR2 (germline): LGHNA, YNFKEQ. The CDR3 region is CASSHGDRANYGYTF. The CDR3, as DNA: TGTGCCAGCAGCCATGGGGACAGGGCTAACTATGGCTACACCTTC.

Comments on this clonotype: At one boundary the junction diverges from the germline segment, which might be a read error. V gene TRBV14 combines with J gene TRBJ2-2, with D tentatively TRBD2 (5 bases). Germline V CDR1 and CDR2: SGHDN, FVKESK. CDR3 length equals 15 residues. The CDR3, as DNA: TGTGCCAGCAGCCAAGTCGGACGCCTCACCGGGGAACTGTTTTTT. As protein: CASSQVGRLTGELFF.

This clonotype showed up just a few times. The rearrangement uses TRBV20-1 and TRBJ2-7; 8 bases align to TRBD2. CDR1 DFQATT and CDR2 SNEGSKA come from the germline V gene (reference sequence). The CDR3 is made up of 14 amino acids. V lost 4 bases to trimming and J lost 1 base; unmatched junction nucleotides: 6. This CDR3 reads CSAMAIAGSYEQYF. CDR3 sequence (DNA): TGCAGTGCTATGGCTATAGCGGGATCCTACGAGCAGTACTTC.

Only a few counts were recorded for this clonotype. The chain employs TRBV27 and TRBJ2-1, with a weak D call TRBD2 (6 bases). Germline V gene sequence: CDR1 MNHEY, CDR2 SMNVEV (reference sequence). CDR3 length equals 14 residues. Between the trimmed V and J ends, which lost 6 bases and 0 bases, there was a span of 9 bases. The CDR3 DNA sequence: TGTGCCAGCAGAATAGCGGTCTCCTACAATGAGCAGTTCTTC. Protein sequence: CASRIAVSYNEQFF.

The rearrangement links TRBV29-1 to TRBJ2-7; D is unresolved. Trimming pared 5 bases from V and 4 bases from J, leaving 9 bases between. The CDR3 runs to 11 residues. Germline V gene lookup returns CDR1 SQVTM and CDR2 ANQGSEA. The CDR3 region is CSVLVTYEQYF. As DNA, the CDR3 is TGCAGCGTTCTGGTAACTTACGAGCAGTACTTC.

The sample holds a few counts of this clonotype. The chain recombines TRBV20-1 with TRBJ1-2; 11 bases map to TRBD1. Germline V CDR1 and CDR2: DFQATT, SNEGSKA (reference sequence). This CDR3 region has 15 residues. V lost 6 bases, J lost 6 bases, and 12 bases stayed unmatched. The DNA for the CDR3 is TGCAGTGCGGGGGACAGGGGGAAAGGTGGTAATGGCTACACCTTC. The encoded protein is CSAGDRGKGGNGYTF.

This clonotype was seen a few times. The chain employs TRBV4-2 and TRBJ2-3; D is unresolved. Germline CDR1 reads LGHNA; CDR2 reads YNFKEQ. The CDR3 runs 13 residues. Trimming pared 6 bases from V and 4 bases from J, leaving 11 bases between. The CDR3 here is CASRESPSDTQYF. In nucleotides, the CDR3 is TGTGCCAGCAGGGAGTCCCCATCAGATACGCAGTATTTT.

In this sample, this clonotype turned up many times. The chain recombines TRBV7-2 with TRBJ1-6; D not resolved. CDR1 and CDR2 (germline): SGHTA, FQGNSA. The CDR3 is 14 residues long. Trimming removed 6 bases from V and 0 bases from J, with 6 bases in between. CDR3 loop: CASSFGSYNSPLHF. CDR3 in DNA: TGTGCCAGCAGTTTCGGCTCCTATAATTCACCCCTCCACTTT.

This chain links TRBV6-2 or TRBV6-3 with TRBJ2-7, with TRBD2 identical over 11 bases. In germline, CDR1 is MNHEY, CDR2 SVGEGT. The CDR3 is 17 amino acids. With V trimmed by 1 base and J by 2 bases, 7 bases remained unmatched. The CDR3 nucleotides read TGTGCCAGCAGTTACTACCTGACTAGCGGGACCCCCTACGAGCAGTACTTC. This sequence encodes CASSYYLTSGTPYEQYF.

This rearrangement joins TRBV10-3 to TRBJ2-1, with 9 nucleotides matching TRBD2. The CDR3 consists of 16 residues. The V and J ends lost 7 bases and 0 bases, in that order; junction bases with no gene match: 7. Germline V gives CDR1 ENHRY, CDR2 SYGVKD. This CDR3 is CAINPISGSSYNEQFF. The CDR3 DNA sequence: TGTGCCATCAACCCTATTAGCGGGAGCTCCTACAATGAGCAGTTCTTC.

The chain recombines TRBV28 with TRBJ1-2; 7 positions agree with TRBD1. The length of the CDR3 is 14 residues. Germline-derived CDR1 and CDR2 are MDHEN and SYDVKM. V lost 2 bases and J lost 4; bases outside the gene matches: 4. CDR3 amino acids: CASSLPGGTYGYTF. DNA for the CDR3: TGTGCCAGCAGTTTACCAGGGGGTACCTATGGCTACACCTTC.

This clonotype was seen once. The chain's CDR3 is CAISESIGGGEQYF. The CDR3 nucleotides read TGTGCCATCAGTGAGTCGATAGGTGGGGGGGAGCAGTACTTC. V usage is TRBV10-3 and J usage is TRBJ2-7, with TRBD2 as a possible D gene (6 bases). Per the germline V gene, CDR1 is ENHRY and CDR2 is SYGVKD. V gave up 0 bases and J gave up 7 bases, with 13 bases separating them. The CDR3 has 14 residues.

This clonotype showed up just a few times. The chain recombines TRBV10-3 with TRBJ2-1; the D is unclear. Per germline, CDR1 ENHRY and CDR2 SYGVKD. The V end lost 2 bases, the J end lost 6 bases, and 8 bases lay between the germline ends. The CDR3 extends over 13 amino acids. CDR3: CAISERATNEQFF. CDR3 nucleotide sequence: TGTGCCATCAGTGAGCGGGCTACCAATGAGCAGTTCTTC.

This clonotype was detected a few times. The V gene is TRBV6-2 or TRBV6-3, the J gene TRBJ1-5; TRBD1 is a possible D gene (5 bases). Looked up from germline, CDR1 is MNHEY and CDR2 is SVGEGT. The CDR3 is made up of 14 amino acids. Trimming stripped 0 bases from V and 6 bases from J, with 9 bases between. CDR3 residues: CASSYSAGTQPQHF. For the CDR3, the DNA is TGTGCCAGCAGTTACTCGGCGGGGACTCAGCCCCAGCATTTT.

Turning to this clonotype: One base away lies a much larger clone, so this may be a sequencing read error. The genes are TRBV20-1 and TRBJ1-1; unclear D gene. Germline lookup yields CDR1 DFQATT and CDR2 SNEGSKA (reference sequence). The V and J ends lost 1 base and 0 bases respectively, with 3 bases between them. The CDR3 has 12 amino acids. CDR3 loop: CSARAVNTEAFF. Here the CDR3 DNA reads TGCAGTGCTAGAGCAGTGAACACTGAAGCTTTCTTT.

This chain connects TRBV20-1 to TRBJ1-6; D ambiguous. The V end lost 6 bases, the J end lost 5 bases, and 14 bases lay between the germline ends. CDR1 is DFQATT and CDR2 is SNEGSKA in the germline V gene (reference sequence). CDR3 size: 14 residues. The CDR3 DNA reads TGCAGTGCCGTCCTGGGCAGCCATAATTCACCCCTCCACTTT. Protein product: CSAVLGSHNSPLHF.

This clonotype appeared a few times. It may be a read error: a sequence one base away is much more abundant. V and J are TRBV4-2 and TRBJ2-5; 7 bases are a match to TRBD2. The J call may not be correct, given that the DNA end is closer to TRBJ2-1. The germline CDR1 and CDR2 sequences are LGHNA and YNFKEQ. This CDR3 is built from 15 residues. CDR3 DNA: TGTGCCAGCAGCCATTTCGGACTAGTGAAAGAGACCCAGTTCTTC. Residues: CASSHFGLVKETQFF.

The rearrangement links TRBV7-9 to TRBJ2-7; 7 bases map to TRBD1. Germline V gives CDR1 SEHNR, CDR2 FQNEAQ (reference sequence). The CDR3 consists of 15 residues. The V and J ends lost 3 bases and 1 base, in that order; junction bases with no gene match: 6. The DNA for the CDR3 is TGTGCCAGCAGCTTGCCCTCGACAGGGTCCTACGAGCAGTACTTC. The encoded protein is CASSLPSTGSYEQYF.

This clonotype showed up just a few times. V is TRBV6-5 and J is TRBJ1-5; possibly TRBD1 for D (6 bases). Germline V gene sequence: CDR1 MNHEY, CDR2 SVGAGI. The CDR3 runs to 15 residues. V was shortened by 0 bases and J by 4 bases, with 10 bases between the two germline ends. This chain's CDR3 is CASSYSRQANQPQHF. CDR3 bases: TGTGCCAGCAGTTACTCCCGACAGGCTAATCAGCCCCAGCATTTT.

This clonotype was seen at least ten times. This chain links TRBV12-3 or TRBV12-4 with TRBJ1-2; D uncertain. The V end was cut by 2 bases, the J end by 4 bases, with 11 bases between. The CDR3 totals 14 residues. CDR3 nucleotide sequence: TGTGCCAGCAGTTTATCCGGGTCGATCTATGGCTACACCTTC. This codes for CASSLSGSIYGYTF.